The 23 T cell receptor beta chains below come from one sample, sequenced in a study of T cell changes during pregnancy in multiple sclerosis. Generated by immunoSEQ multiplex PCR, the TCRdb table keeps only in-frame clones and is missing some. This sample yields approximately 88,000 clones, of which approximately 92% are seen a single time; about 2.7% belongs to the top ten. The input for sequencing was peripheral blood, taken in the first trimester of pregnancy. These receptors all come from a female donor with multiple sclerosis, enrolled in a pregnancy study.

The chain has TRBV13 and TRBJ2-5, with TRBD2 matching 11 bases. The trim removed 3 bases at V and 6 bases at J, leaving 3 bases unmatched. The CDR3 extends over 14 amino acids. In germline, CDR1 is PRHDT, CDR2 FYEKMQ (reference sequence). This CDR3 is CASSFGLAGQTQYF. In nucleotides, the CDR3 is TGTGCCAGCAGCTTCGGACTAGCGGGCCAGACCCAGTACTTC.

The chain uses TRBV15 and TRBJ2-5; D uncertain. Trimming took 1 base from V and 7 from J, leaving 10 bases between them. Per germline, CDR1 LNHNV and CDR2 YYDKDF (reference sequence). The CDR3 is 13 residues long. The CDR3 region has the DNA TGTGCCACCAGCAGAGTCCTCAGTCCGACCCAGTACTTC. Its protein is CATSRVLSPTQYF.

The sample holds one count of this clone. The V call is TRBV27, the J call TRBJ1-2, with D perhaps TRBD1 (5 bases). Germline V gene sequence: CDR1 MNHEY, CDR2 SMNVEV (reference sequence). Trimming cost V 8 bases and J 5 bases, with 9 bases left between them. There are 11 residues in the CDR3. This chain's CDR3 is CASGGGYGYTF. The CDR3 DNA reads TGTGCCAGCGGCGGGGGGTATGGCTACACCTTC.

A single count supports this clone. This rearrangement joins TRBV27 to TRBJ1-4, with TRBD1 as a possible D gene (6 bases). The germline V gene encodes CDR1 MNHEY and CDR2 SMNVEV (reference sequence). This CDR3 contains 14 residues. With 3 bases removed from V and 8 bases from J, the gap between germline ends came to 13 bases. This CDR3 reads CASSLKQGGEKLFF. CDR3 coding DNA: TGTGCCAGCAGTTTGAAACAGGGCGGCGAAAAACTGTTTTTT.

This chain uses TRBV4-2 with TRBJ2-3; 14 nucleotides align to TRBD2. The J segment lost 5 bases and the V segment lost 1 base, leaving 5 bases of the junction unmatched. The CDR3 runs to 17 residues. The V gene's germline CDR1 is LGHNA and CDR2 YNFKEQ. Written as DNA, the CDR3 is TGTGCCAGCAGCCAAGGACTAGCGGGAGGGGGGGAAGATACGCAGTATTTT. Its protein is CASSQGLAGGGEDTQYF.

The V and J genes are TRBV25-1 and TRBJ2-4; D is undetermined. The V gene's germline CDR1 is MGHDK and CDR2 SYGVNS. The germline V and J ends were trimmed by 4 bases and 9 bases, with 16 bases remaining between them. This CDR3 is 14 amino acids long. CDR3 in DNA: TGTGCCAGCAGTGCTCTTGGTGGGCTCGGCATTCAGTACTTC. As protein: CASSALGGLGIQYF.

The CDR3 sequence: CASSEDYARNTEAFF. As DNA, the CDR3 is TGTGCCAGCAGTGAGGATTATGCTAGGAACACTGAAGCTTTCTTT. The V call is TRBV2, the J call TRBJ1-1; D remains ambiguous. The V end lost 3 bases, the J end lost 1 base, and 12 bases lay between the germline ends. This CDR3 spans 15 amino acids. Germline lookup yields CDR1 SNHLY and CDR2 FYNNEI.

V gene TRBV28 combines with J gene TRBJ1-2, with no clear D. This CDR3 has 15 amino acids. The V and J ends lost 4 bases and 6 bases respectively, with 18 bases between them. In germline, CDR1 is MDHEN, CDR2 SYDVKM. CDR3 loop: CASSSPTSPWHGYTF. CDR3 nucleotides: TGTGCCAGCAGTTCACCCACCTCCCCGTGGCATGGCTACACCTTC.

In its sample, this clone was seen once. The rearrangement joins TRBV7-9 to TRBJ2-1, with a possible D match to TRBD1 (6 bases). In germline, CDR1 is SEHNR, CDR2 FQNEAQ (reference sequence). The V and J ends lost 1 base and 8 bases respectively, with 12 bases between them. This CDR3 has 14 amino acids. The CDR3 nucleotides are TGTGCCAGCAGCTTAGAGGGCAGGGGTGATGAGCAGTTCTTC. It codes for CASSLEGRGDEQFF.

The chain carries TRBV5-1 and TRBJ2-7, with 10 bases matching TRBD2. V shed 4 bases and J 1 base; nucleotides not matched to a gene: 5. CDR1 and CDR2 from the germline V gene are SGHRS and YFSETQ. The CDR3 consists of 15 residues. In DNA, the CDR3 is TGCGCCAGCAGCGCCTTAGCGGGAGGATCCTACGAGCAGTACTTC. It translates to CASSALAGGSYEQYF.

This sequence joins TRBV5-5 and TRBJ2-7, with TRBD2 as a possible D gene (5 bases). The CDR3 covers 15 residues. V was pared by 0 bases and J by 3 bases, with 13 bases between. Germline V lookup: CDR1 SGHKS, CDR2 YYEKEE (reference sequence). The CDR3 DNA is TGTGCCAGCAGCTTGGAACCTCACGGGGACTACGAGCAGTACTTC. Its protein is CASSLEPHGDYEQYF.

V is TRBV4-1 and J is TRBJ2-5; 12 bases are shared with TRBD2. The CDR3 has 16 residues. V shed 10 bases, J shed 5 bases, and the junction held 14 bases outside the gene matches. Germline loops: CDR1 MGHRA, CDR2 YSYEKL. CDR3 in amino acids: CATSGLAGIDGETQYF. The DNA for the CDR3 is TGCGCCACCTCAGGACTAGCGGGGATCGACGGGGAGACCCAGTACTTC.

The V call is TRBV18, the J call TRBJ2-7; 8 nucleotides agree with TRBD1. Unmatched junction bases numbered 4, after V lost 1 base and J lost 2 bases. The germline V gene encodes CDR1 KGHSH and CDR2 LQKENI. The length of the CDR3 is 15 residues. CDR3 residues: CASSPQTGVAYEQYF. The CDR3 region has the DNA TGTGCCAGCTCACCACAGACAGGGGTCGCCTACGAGCAGTACTTC.

The chain uses TRBV5-4 and TRBJ2-1; 8 nucleotides match TRBD1. This CDR3 is built from 15 residues. CDR1 SGHNT and CDR2 YYREEE come from the germline V gene (reference sequence). With V trimmed by 3 bases and J by 4 bases, 6 bases remained unmatched. The CDR3: CASSSGQGGYNEQFF. The CDR3 DNA reads as TGTGCCAGCAGCTCCGGACAGGGAGGTTACAATGAGCAGTTCTTC. Filled out from reference TRBV5-4 and TRBJ2-1, the complete variable domain reads ETGVTQSPTHLIKTRGQQVTLRCSSQSGHNTVSWYQQALGQGPQFIFQYYREEENGRGNFPPRFSGLQFPNYSSELNVNALELDDSALYLCASSSGQGGYNEQFFGPGTRLTVL.

The chain recombines TRBV18 with TRBJ2-5; a possible D gene is TRBD1 (6 bases). V was clipped by 3 bases and J by 4 bases, with 12 bases between them. The CDR3 length is 14 residues. Germline V CDR1 and CDR2: KGHSH, LQKENI. Here the CDR3 reads CASSPPTGIETQYF. CDR3 DNA: TGTGCCAGCTCACCTCCAACAGGGATAGAGACCCAGTACTTC.

The rearrangement uses TRBV6-1 and TRBJ2-7; 9 bases line up with TRBD1. V trimming: 6 bases; J trimming: 6 bases; junction bases outside the gene matches: 6. Germline V gene data show CDR1 as MNHNS and CDR2 as SASEGT. The CDR3 runs to 13 residues. This CDR3 is CASRLDRGREQYF. The CDR3 region has the DNA TGTGCCAGCAGACTGGACAGGGGTCGCGAGCAGTACTTC.

The chain employs TRBV6-1 and TRBJ2-2; no reliable D call. The CDR3 totals 11 residues. The V gene lost 5 bases and the J gene lost 5 bases, with 3 bases spanning the gap. The germline V gene has CDR1 MNHNS and CDR2 SASEGT. The CDR3 DNA sequence: TGTGCCAGCAGTCTGACCGGGGAGCTGTTTTTT. Protein product: CASSLTGELFF.

The chain joins TRBV4-1 to TRBJ2-7; 8 nucleotides line up with TRBD2. CDR3 length equals 15 residues. In germline, CDR1 is MGHRA, CDR2 YSYEKL. V shed 6 bases, J shed 5 bases, and the junction held 12 bases outside the gene matches. The CDR3 reads CASRPISGRLNEQYF. The CDR3 DNA is TGCGCCAGCAGACCAATAAGCGGGAGACTAAACGAGCAGTACTTC.

The gene calls are TRBV2 and TRBJ2-2; 7 bases align to TRBD1. Germline-derived CDR1 and CDR2 are SNHLY and FYNNEI. V trimming: 6 bases; J trimming: 4 bases; junction bases outside the gene matches: 5. The CDR3 has 14 amino acids. The CDR3 DNA sequence: TGTGCCAGCAGCGTGGGACAGCTCACCGGGGAGCTGTTTTTT. Translated, it gives CASSVGQLTGELFF.

As DNA, the CDR3 is TGTGCCACCTTCTGGTCAAGCGGGAGCGGGGAGCTGTTTTTT. It yields the protein CATFWSSGSGELFF. The V gene is TRBV6-1, the J gene TRBJ2-2, with 8 nucleotides matching TRBD2. The CDR3 length is 14 residues. V lost 10 bases to trimming and J lost 7 bases; unmatched junction nucleotides: 11. Germline V gives CDR1 MNHNS, CDR2 SASEGT.

CDR3 DNA: TGTGCCAGCACCCTGGAGCATACCTCTGGGGCCAACGTCCTGACTTTC. Translation: CASTLEHTSGANVLTF. V and J are TRBV2 and TRBJ2-6; D gene uncertain. The CDR3 runs to 16 residues. Trimming cost V 7 bases and J 0 bases, with 13 bases left between them. Germline V gives CDR1 SNHLY, CDR2 FYNNEI. Looking up the rest from reference TRBV2 and TRBJ2-6 gives the full variable domain: EPEVTQTPSHQVTQMGQEVILRCVPISNHLYFYWYRQILGQKVEFLVSFYNNEISEKSEIFDDQFSVERPDGSNFTLKIRSTKLEDSAMYFCASTLEHTSGANVLTFGAGSRLTVL.

The rearrangement links TRBV13 to TRBJ2-7, with a possible D match to TRBD1 (6 bases). The CDR3 extends over 14 amino acids. Germline CDR1 PRHDT, CDR2 FYEKMQ (reference sequence). Trimming shortened V by 5 bases and J by 3 bases, and 14 bases separated the two germline ends. The CDR3: CASSLRTESYEQYF. DNA of the CDR3: TGTGCCAGCAGCCTGCGGACAGAGAGCTACGAGCAGTACTTC.

This rearrangement joins TRBV19 to TRBJ1-3; TRBD1 might be the D (6 bases). In germline, CDR1 is LNHDA, CDR2 SQIVND (reference sequence). The CDR3 is 15 amino acids. V was pared by 3 bases and J by 3 bases, with 12 bases between. The CDR3 DNA sequence: TGTGCCAGTAGTATGGCGGGGGCGGTTGGAAACACCATATATTTT. It encodes CASSMAGAVGNTIYF.